The 10 T cell receptor beta chains given below trace back to one sample, sequenced in a study of T cells in tumors after PD-1 blockade. Profiling relied on immunoSEQ multiplex PCR, and the TCRdb table lists in-frame clones only, not all of them. The sample has about 63,000 clones; under 80% are singletons. The starting material was PBMCs, obtained after anti-PD-1 treatment. Receptors were obtained from a human donor with basal cell carcinoma.

The chain carries TRBV21-1 and TRBJ1-1. TRBV21-1 is marked as a pseudogene. CDR3 length: 14 residues. CDR3 loop: CASTRCGGNTEAFF. The CDR3 DNA is TGTGCCAGCACCCGCTGCGGGGGGAACACTGAAGCTTTCTTT.

This clone has a single count. V is TRBV27 and J is TRBJ1-1, with D perhaps matching TRBD1 (5 bases). V gave up 2 bases and J gave up 4 bases, with 14 bases separating them. The CDR3 runs to 15 residues. The V gene's germline CDR1 is MNHEY and CDR2 SMNVEV (reference sequence). CDR3 DNA: TGTGCCAGCAGTTTAGGTGGCAGGGTGGCCACTGAAGCTTTCTTT. Translating it yields CASSLGGRVATEAFF.

This chain joins TRBV5-1 and TRBJ2-7; D uncertain. V was trimmed by 4 bases and J by 0 bases, leaving 11 bases between them. Germline V lookup: CDR1 SGHRS, CDR2 YFSETQ. The CDR3 totals 14 residues. This CDR3 reads CASSQAAASYEQYF. CDR3 nucleotide sequence: TGCGCCAGCAGCCAGGCGGCGGCCTCCTACGAGCAGTACTTC.

V and J are TRBV6-6 and TRBJ2-2; 8 bases match TRBD2. V gave up 6 bases and J gave up 1 base; unmatched junction bases: 4. Germline CDR1 reads MNHNY; CDR2 reads SVGAGI (reference sequence). This CDR3 is built from 15 residues. CDR3 in DNA: TGTGCCAGCAGAATAGCGGGGAGGAACACCGGGGAGCTGTTTTTT. It is translated as CASRIAGRNTGELFF.

V is TRBV19 and J is TRBJ1-1; D not certain. The CDR3 is 14 amino acids. Germline CDR1 and CDR2: LNHDA and SQIVND (reference sequence). Trimming left V 5 bases short and J 0 bases short, with 10 bases between. The CDR3 reads CASSDGRMNTEAFF. CDR3 bases: TGTGCCAGTAGTGATGGACGGATGAACACTGAAGCTTTCTTT. Looking up the rest from reference TRBV19 and TRBJ1-1 gives the full variable domain: DGGITQSPKYLFRKEGQNVTLSCEQNLNHDAMYWYRQDPGQGLRLIYYSQIVNDFQKGDIAEGYSVSREKKESFPLTVTSAQKNPTAFYLCASSDGRMNTEAFFGQGTRLTVV.

The rearrangement uses TRBV5-1 and TRBJ2-7; the match to TRBD1 covers 7 bases. Losses at the gene ends were 2 bases for V and 0 bases for J; bases not matched to a gene: 17. The CDR3 spans 19 residues. Germline loops: CDR1 SGHRS, CDR2 YFSETQ. The CDR3 loop is CASSLRWTGSTPSSYEQYF. CDR3 nucleotide sequence: TGCGCCAGCAGCTTACGTTGGACAGGTTCGACCCCCAGCTCCTACGAGCAGTACTTC.

This chain joins TRBV3-1 (or the pseudogene TRBV3-2) and TRBJ1-2; D unresolved. In germline, CDR1 is LGHDT, CDR2 YNNKEL (reference sequence). This CDR3 comprises 12 residues. Trimming cost V 3 bases and J 4 bases, with 6 bases left between them. The CDR3 is CASSQGPYGYTF. Here the CDR3 DNA reads TGTGCCAGCAGCCAGGGCCCCTATGGCTACACCTTC.

This chain joins TRBV19 and TRBJ2-1; 14 nucleotides agree with TRBD2. V lost 9 bases and J lost 7; bases outside the gene matches: 5. The CDR3 runs to 14 residues. The germline V gene encodes CDR1 LNHDA and CDR2 SQIVND (reference sequence). CDR3 residues: CASRLAGGTNEQFF. The CDR3 coding sequence is TGTGCCAGCAGACTAGCGGGGGGGACGAATGAGCAGTTCTTC. The variable domain in full, with the rest retrieved from reference TRBV19 and TRBJ2-1, is DGGITQSPKYLFRKEGQNVTLSCEQNLNHDAMYWYRQDPGQGLRLIYYSQIVNDFQKGDIAEGYSVSREKKESFPLTVTSAQKNPTAFYLCASRLAGGTNEQFFGPGTRLTVL.

This clone appeared once. The chain links TRBV28 to TRBJ2-3; possible D gene TRBD2, 5 bases. CDR1 is MDHEN, CDR2 SYDVKM, per germline. The CDR3 has 16 residues. V gave up 2 bases and J gave up 0 bases, with 12 bases separating them. As DNA, the CDR3 is TGTGCCAGCAGTTTACCATATAGCGCGAGCACAGATACGCAGTATTTT. The encoded protein is CASSLPYSASTDTQYF.

V usage is TRBV18 and J usage is TRBJ1-5; 8 nucleotides match TRBD1. The CDR3 sequence is 14 residues long. V gave up 6 bases and J gave up 2 bases; unmatched junction bases: 3. CDR1 is KGHSH, CDR2 LQKENI, per germline. CDR3 nucleotide sequence: TGTGCCAGCTCGCTGGACAGGGGCAATCAGCCCCAGCATTTT. Translated, it gives CASSLDRGNQPQHF.